The 23 T cell receptor beta chains presented below share a single source sample, sequenced in a study of tumor-infiltrating lymphocytes in primary liver carcinoma. Taking about 17-31 mg of unsorted bulk tissue, the authors co-extracted RNA and DNA. The investigators made TCR beta cDNA from approximately 510 ng total RNA, using a constant-region primer. Nested multiplex PCR, run for three rounds with slightly modified ARM-PCR, yielded TCR beta libraries. Both of the initial two PCR rounds ran for about 11 cycles and employed TRBV1-TRBV30 forward primers alongside a C-beta reverse primer. TCRdb redid the calling of the multiplex PCR reads with MiXCR, one entry per CDR3 protein. The repertoire holds 55,000 or so distinct CDR3 sequences, with roughly 70% as singletons. Material for sequencing was liver tumor tissue from sampling region 2. Subset reported: tumor region T2, inferior pole. The receptors derive from a man in his forties with primary liver carcinoma and hepatitis B virus infection.

The rearrangement uses TRBV4-1 and TRBJ2-3; maybe TRBD2 (6 bases). The CDR3 extends over 18 amino acids. Germline V gene data show CDR1 as MGHRA and CDR2 as YSYEKL. Trimming stripped 3 bases from V and 6 bases from J, with 25 bases between. The CDR3 sequence is CASSQTTALARVTDTQYF. The CDR3 DNA follows: TGCGCCAGCAGCCAGACCACTGCCCTAGCGAGGGTCACCGATACGCAGTATTTT.

This clonotype was seen a few times. This rearrangement joins TRBV10-2 to TRBJ2-7; D not resolved. Germline assignment: CDR1 WSHSY and CDR2 SAAADI. Trimming removed 7 bases at V and 6 bases at J, with 19 bases between. CDR3 length: 14 residues. CDR3 nucleotide sequence: TGCGCCAGCATAGACAACTGGGGTCGACCCGAGCAGTACTTC. It is translated as CASIDNWGRPEQYF.

Remarks on this clonotype: A read error is possible here, since a much larger clone lies one base away. This chain connects TRBV7-8 to TRBJ1-2, with D possibly matching TRBD1 (6 bases). Germline V gene lookup returns CDR1 SGHVS and CDR2 FQNEAQ. V was trimmed by 0 bases and J by 4 bases, leaving 15 bases between them. This CDR3 is built from 16 residues. CDR3 sequence: CASSLAGLQGGYGYTF. Written as DNA, the CDR3 is TGTGCCAGCAGCTTAGCGGGCCTACAGGGAGGCTATGGCTACACCTTC.

In the case of this clonotype: It may be a read error: a sequence one base away is much more abundant. The gene calls are TRBV5-1 and TRBJ2-7, with a weak D call TRBD1 (6 bases). Trimming pared 3 bases from V and 7 bases from J, leaving 17 bases between. This CDR3 is built from 14 residues. CDR1 SGHRS and CDR2 YFSETQ come from the germline V gene. The CDR3 region is CASSSGQWAREQYF. The CDR3 nucleotides are TGCGCCAGCAGCTCCGGACAGTGGGCTAGGGAGCAGTACTTC.

The rearrangement uses TRBV6-6 and TRBJ2-2, with a weak D call TRBD1 (6 bases). There are 12 residues in the CDR3. Trimming removed 5 bases at V and 15 bases at J, with 16 bases between. Germline V CDR1 and CDR2: MNHNY, SVGAGI (reference sequence). The CDR3 region is CASSLGAGELFF. Written as DNA, the CDR3 is TGTGCCAGCAGTCTGGGGGCCGGAGAGTTGTTTTTT.

A note on this clonotype: A much larger clone differs by one base, so this may be a read error. The chain carries TRBV28 and TRBJ2-5, with 10 bases aligning to TRBD2. Germline CDR1 MDHEN, CDR2 SYDVKM. The J segment lost 2 bases and the V segment lost 4 bases, leaving 4 bases of the junction unmatched. The CDR3 is made up of 15 amino acids. The chain's CDR3 is CASSSGTSDQETQYF. The DNA of the CDR3 is TGTGCCAGCAGTTCGGGGACTAGCGATCAAGAGACCCAGTACTTC.

The chain joins TRBV14 to TRBJ2-7; a possible D gene is TRBD1 (6 bases). CDR3 length: 14 amino acids. CDR1 is SGHDN, CDR2 FVKESK, per germline. Trimming stripped 4 bases from V and 2 bases from J, with 12 bases between. CDR3 coding DNA: TGTGCCAGCAGCCTCAAAAACAGGGCCTACGAGCAGTACTTC. It encodes CASSLKNRAYEQYF.

This clonotype was detected only once. Sequence at one end of the junction differs from germline and may be a read error. The chain carries TRBV28 and TRBJ2-2; 8 bases line up with TRBD2. From germline, CDR1 is MDHEN and CDR2 SYDVKM. The CDR3 is 14 amino acids. Here the CDR3 DNA reads TGTGCCAGCAGTGTGACTAGCGCGACCGGGGAGCCGTTATTT. Protein: CASSVTSATGEPLF.

Turning to this clonotype: The conserved closing phenylalanine or tryptophan is absent in this CDR3, likely reflecting a read error. The chain links TRBV11-2 to TRBJ2-6; D may be TRBD1 or TRBD2 (5 bases each). The CDR3 is 15 amino acids. From germline, CDR1 is SGHAT and CDR2 FQNNGV. DNA of the CDR3: TGTGCCACCCAGCGGCCGAGCTCTGGGGCCAATGTCCTGACTATC. Its translation is CATQRPSSGANVLTI.

A word on this clonotype: The junction differs from germline at one of its ends, possibly a read error. The chain employs TRBV29-1 and TRBJ2-2; perhaps TRBD1 as D (7 bases). The germline CDR1 and CDR2 sequences are SQVTM and ANQGSEA. The CDR3 has 14 residues. The CDR3 region has the DNA TGCAGCGTCCATGGGACAGTGGGTCGCGGGGAACTGATTTTT. Its protein is CSVHGTVGRGELIF.

As regards this clonotype: Given the absence of the conserved phenylalanine or tryptophan at the CDR3 end, a read error is likely. The V call is TRBV7-9, the J call TRBJ2-7; 8 bases align to TRBD2. The CDR3 length is 15 residues. The V segment lost 4 bases and the J segment 6 bases; nucleotides outside the gene matches: 11. The germline gives CDR1 SEHNR, CDR2 FQNEAQ (reference sequence). DNA of the CDR3: TGTGCCAGCAGCTCCGCGAGAAAGCGGGAGTTCGAGCAGTACTAC. It encodes CASSSARKREFEQYY.

This clonotype appeared a few times. This chain joins TRBV25-1 and TRBJ2-5, with 13 bases that match TRBD2. Germline-derived CDR1 and CDR2 are MGHDK and SYGVNS. The CDR3 length is 16 residues. V lost 6 bases and J lost 5; bases outside the gene matches: 9. The DNA of the CDR3 is TGTGCCAGCAGCCGACTAGCGGGAGGCCAGGGGGAGACCCAGTACTTC. Amino acid sequence: CASSRLAGGQGETQYF.

The genes are TRBV12-3 or TRBV12-4 and TRBJ2-7; 7 nucleotides align to TRBD2. V lost 3 bases to trimming and J lost 3 bases; unmatched junction nucleotides: 8. This CDR3 is 15 amino acids long. CDR3 sequence (DNA): TGTGCCAGCAGTTTTGGGGCGGGAGTTTTCTACGAGCAGTACTTC. This translates into CASSFGAGVFYEQYF.

The chain links TRBV6-5 to TRBJ2-7; D not resolved. Germline V CDR1 and CDR2: MNHEY, SVGAGI. This CDR3 is 15 amino acids long. V was shortened by 6 bases and J by 2 bases, with 17 bases between the two germline ends. DNA of the CDR3: TGTGCCAGCAGCCTGCGTGTGGTGGGGACCTACGAGCAGTACGTC. Protein product: CASSLRVVGTYEQYV.

On this clonotype: Germline is not matched at one junction end, which may reflect a read error. The V gene is TRBV4-2, the J gene TRBJ2-5, with 7 bases matching TRBD2. CDR1 and CDR2 (germline): LGHNA, YNFKEQ. This CDR3 spans 18 amino acids. Here the CDR3 reads CASSLTTSRRVGPETQHF. Here the CDR3 DNA reads TGTGCCAGTAGCCTAACGACTAGCAGGAGGGTCGGCCCGGAGACCCAGCACTTC.

This clonotype was picked up a small number of times. A read error is possible here, since a much larger clone lies one base away. The chain joins TRBV7-9 to TRBJ2-5; 7 bases match TRBD2. CDR1 is SEHNR and CDR2 is FQNEAQ in the germline V gene (reference sequence). This CDR3 is built from 12 residues. CDR3 sequence: CTTQPSGETQYF. CDR3 bases: TGTACCACCCAGCCTAGCGGAGAGACCCAGTACTTC.

This clonotype was counted a few times. Given the absence of the conserved phenylalanine or tryptophan at the CDR3 end, a read error is likely. The chain links TRBV6-5 to TRBJ2-5; 9 bases agree with TRBD1. The CDR3 runs to 14 residues. Trimming at V came to 4 bases and at J to 2 bases, leaving 2 bases not matched to a gene. Per germline, CDR1 MNHEY and CDR2 SVGAGI. For the CDR3, the DNA is TGTGCCAGCAGTTTCGGACAGGGGCAAGAGACCCAGTACCTC. Translated: CASSFGQGQETQYL.

A word on this clonotype: This clone may be a read error of a much larger clone one base away. DNA for the CDR3: TGTACCAGCAGCCCCCTGGCGGGGGATACGCAGTATTTT. It translates to CTSSPLAGDTQYF. The chain uses TRBV7-9 and TRBJ2-3; a possible D gene is TRBD2 (6 bases). The CDR3 runs to 13 residues. Germline V gene lookup returns CDR1 SEHNR and CDR2 FQNEAQ (reference sequence).

The rearrangement joins TRBV7-9 to TRBJ2-1; TRBD1 is a possible D gene (6 bases). The V gene lost 5 bases and the J gene lost 9 bases, with 26 bases spanning the gap. CDR3 length: 17 amino acids. Germline CDR1 SEHNR, CDR2 FQNEAQ (reference sequence). CDR3 amino acids: CASSQPYQGPKTSEQFF. The CDR3, as DNA: TGTGCCAGCAGCCAACCATATCAGGGGCCTAAAACAAGTGAGCAGTTCTTC.

The V and J genes are TRBV29-1 and TRBJ2-7, with D maybe TRBD1 (7 bases). V gave up 7 bases and J gave up 5 bases, with 18 bases separating them. CDR1 and CDR2 from the germline V gene are SQVTM and ANQGSEA. The CDR3 is made up of 13 amino acids. The CDR3 DNA sequence: TGCAGCGCTACAGGGGAGGCCTCACACGAGCAGTACTTC. Amino acid sequence: CSATGEASHEQYF.

This chain joins TRBV11-2 and TRBJ2-1, with 9 bases matching TRBD2. Germline V gene sequence: CDR1 SGHAT, CDR2 FQNNGV. The CDR3 runs 16 residues. With V trimmed by 4 bases and J by 8 bases, 12 bases remained unmatched. CDR3 nucleotides: TGTGCCAGCAGCTCAGAGCTTCTAGCGGGAATGGATGAGCAGTTCTTC. Translated, it gives CASSSELLAGMDEQFF.

To note about this clonotype: The junction does not match germline at one end; this may be a read error. The rearrangement uses TRBV10-3 and TRBJ1-5; D is unresolved. The CDR3 has 14 amino acids. Germline V gene data show CDR1 as ENHRY and CDR2 as SYGVKD. CDR3 sequence: CAISLEVSNQPQHF. CDR3 DNA sequence: TGTGCCATCAGTTTAGAGGTTAGCAATCAACCCCAGCATTTT.

This clonotype was detected a few times. This chain uses TRBV30 with TRBJ2-3; 9 bases fit TRBD2. V dropped 0 bases and J dropped 4; count of bases not matched to a gene: 5. The CDR3 is made up of 15 amino acids. Germline values: CDR1 GTSNPN, CDR2 SVGIG (reference sequence). CDR3 in DNA: TGTGCCTGGAGTGTGGGTAGCGGGAGATCAGATACGCAGTATTTT. This sequence encodes CAWSVGSGRSDTQYF.